Following are 17 T cell receptor beta chains from one sample sequenced in a study of shared clonotypes between healthy human individuals. Some clones are missing from TCRdb's copy, which holds only in-frame ones; the method was immunoSEQ multiplex PCR. The repertoire holds about 480,000 clones, with roughly 85% as singletons. The sample was PBMCs. The receptors shown here come from a woman aged 40 to 49 in good health. Some clones in this sample may be carry-over from other donors' samples.

This clone was counted only a few times. The chain links TRBV10-1 to TRBJ1-2; D is unclear. In germline, CDR1 is WNHNN, CDR2 SYGVQD (reference sequence). The length of the CDR3 is 8 residues. This chain's CDR3 is CEGHGYTF. The CDR3 coding sequence is TGCGAAGGCCATGGCTACACCTTC.

This clone appeared a single time. The rearrangement joins TRBV5-4 to TRBJ1-4, with 9 nucleotides matching TRBD1. CDR1 SGHNT and CDR2 YYREEE come from the germline V gene (reference sequence). The junction had 4 bases not matched to a gene; V was cut back by 5 bases and J by 5 bases. The CDR3 has 14 amino acids. In DNA form, the CDR3 reads TGTGCCAGCAGTAAAGACAGGGGGAATGAAAAACTGTTTTTT. Translating it yields CASSKDRGNEKLFF. The variable domain in full, completed from reference TRBV5-4 and TRBJ1-4, reads ETGVTQSPTHLIKTRGQQVTLRCSSQSGHNTVSWYQQALGQGPQFIFQYYREEENGRGNFPPRFSGLQFPNYSSELNVNALELDDSALYLCASSKDRGNEKLFFGSGTQLSVL.

The genes are TRBV7-9 and TRBJ2-1; D unresolved. With 2 bases removed from V and 0 bases from J, the gap between germline ends came to 14 bases. The CDR3 has 17 amino acids. Germline assignment: CDR1 SEHNR and CDR2 FQNEAQ (reference sequence). CDR3 in DNA: TGTGCCAGCAGCTTAACCGGCCAGGTTAGCTCCTACAATGAGCAGTTCTTC. Translating it yields CASSLTGQVSSYNEQFF.

The CDR3 loop reads CASSLVGVPYEQYF. Written as DNA, the CDR3 is TGTGCCAGCAGCTTAGTGGGGGTACCCTACGAGCAGTACTTC. The chain carries TRBV11-2 and TRBJ2-7, with D possibly called TRBD1 or TRBD2 (5 bases each). The germline V gene encodes CDR1 SGHAT and CDR2 FQNNGV. V was cut by 1 base and J by 2 bases, with 9 bases left in between. The CDR3 sequence is 14 residues long.

The rearrangement uses TRBV9 and TRBJ2-1, with D tentatively TRBD2 (6 bases). The germline V and J ends were trimmed by 0 bases and 5 bases, with 12 bases remaining between them. CDR1 and CDR2 (germline): SGDLS, YYNGEE. The CDR3 has 15 residues. The CDR3 bases are TGTGCCAGCAGCGTAGGGGGGGAATATAACAATGAGCAGTTCTTC. This codes for CASSVGGEYNNEQFF.

J is TRBJ1-4 and V is TRBV6-5; 8 nucleotides match TRBD1. Germline CDR1 is MNHEY and CDR2 is SVGAGI. J was trimmed by 4 bases and V by 5 bases; bases with no gene match: 3. CDR3 size: 14 residues. The CDR3 spells CASSDRGNNEKLFF. The CDR3 DNA is TGTGCCAGCAGTGACAGGGGCAATAATGAAAAACTGTTTTTT.

The chain joins TRBV7-2 to TRBJ2-2; possibly TRBD2 for D (6 bases). Germline V CDR1 and CDR2: SGHTA, FQGNSA. There are 15 residues in the CDR3. Trimming pared 8 bases from V and 1 base from J, leaving 14 bases between. The CDR3 protein is CASATGGWNTGELFF. CDR3 DNA: TGTGCCAGCGCAACTGGGGGGTGGAACACCGGGGAGCTGTTTTTT.

This rearrangement joins TRBV4-2 to TRBJ1-2; D is unclear. V was cut by 0 bases and J by 8 bases, with 13 bases left in between. Germline V gene data show CDR1 as LGHNA and CDR2 as YNFKEQ. The CDR3 runs to 14 residues. This chain's CDR3 is CASSQDGTVGGYTF. The CDR3 DNA is TGTGCCAGCAGCCAAGATGGTACGGTGGGCGGCTACACCTTC.

The gene calls are TRBV28 and TRBJ2-7; TRBD1 aligns across 10 bases. J lost 6 bases, V lost 3 bases, and 5 bases had no gene match. Germline CDR1 is MDHEN and CDR2 is SYDVKM. This CDR3 has 14 amino acids. The CDR3 spells CASSLDRGYAEQYF. CDR3 nucleotides: TGTGCCAGCAGTTTGGACAGGGGGTACGCCGAGCAGTACTTC. The whole variable domain, filled in from reference TRBV28 and TRBJ2-7, reads DVKVTQSSRYLVKRTGEKVFLECVQDMDHENMFWYRQDPGLGLRLIYFSYDVKMKEKGDIPEGYSVSREKKERFSLILESASTNQTSMYLCASSLDRGYAEQYFGPGTRLTVT.

The CDR3 spells CASSGWTGRSGNTIYF. The CDR3 DNA follows: TGTGCCAGCAGTGGCTGGACAGGCCGCTCTGGAAACACCATATATTTT. The chain is built from TRBV28 and TRBJ1-3, with 7 bases identical to TRBD1. J gave up 0 bases and V 5 bases, and 7 bases lay outside the gene matches. The CDR3 spans 16 residues. Germline lookup yields CDR1 MDHEN and CDR2 SYDVKM.

A few counts support this clone. In DNA, the CDR3 is TGTGCCAGCAGCCTCGGACGGTCCTCAACCAGCGGGAGGGGCAATGAGCAGTTCTTC. Protein: CASSLGRSSTSGRGNEQFF. The chain combines TRBV7-3 with TRBJ2-1; 10 nucleotides align to TRBD2. J was trimmed by 6 bases and V by 5 bases; bases with no gene match: 19. Per germline, CDR1 SGHTA and CDR2 FQGTGA. This CDR3 comprises 19 residues.

This clone was seen once. The rearrangement links TRBV19 to TRBJ2-3; D assignment may be TRBD1 or TRBD2 (5 bases each). The V and J ends lost 3 bases and 1 base respectively, with 11 bases between them. The CDR3 covers 15 residues. Germline V CDR1 and CDR2: LNHDA, SQIVND (reference sequence). Here the CDR3 DNA reads TGTGCCAGTAGTATTTGGGACGCCCGCACAGATACGCAGTATTTT. Translation gives CASSIWDARTDTQYF.

This clone has more than one count but fewer than ten. The gene calls are TRBV7-9 and TRBJ2-5; D is undetermined. The ends were cut back, 5 bases at V and 5 bases at J, with 12 bases in the middle. CDR1 and CDR2 (germline): SEHNR, FQNEAQ (reference sequence). This CDR3 contains 13 residues. CDR3 protein: CASSTRWSETQYF. The CDR3 bases are TGTGCCAGCAGCACCCGCTGGTCTGAGACCCAGTACTTC.

The V call is TRBV7-8, the J call TRBJ2-1, with 16 nucleotides matching TRBD2. The trim removed 5 bases at V and 9 bases at J, leaving 13 bases unmatched. Germline CDR1 and CDR2: SGHVS and FQNEAQ. The CDR3 spans 18 residues. The DNA for the CDR3 is TGTGCCAGCAGCCCCGGGGGGACTAGCGGGAGGGGAGGCGGTGAGCAGTTCTTC. Translated, it gives CASSPGGTSGRGGGEQFF. The full variable domain, completed using reference TRBV7-8 and TRBJ2-1, is GAGVSQSPRYKVAKRGQDVALRCDPISGHVSLFWYQQALGQGPEFLTYFQNEAQLDKSGLPSDRFFAERPEGSVSTLKIQRTQQEDSAVYLCASSPGGTSGRGGGEQFFGPGTRLTVL.

The genes are TRBV30 and TRBJ1-2, with 12 bases fitting TRBD1. V was pared by 5 bases and J by 5 bases, with 6 bases of the junction left unmatched. Per germline, CDR1 GTSNPN and CDR2 SVGIG (reference sequence). This CDR3 is built from 14 residues. The CDR3 is CAWGTGGAWYGYTF. The DNA of the CDR3 is TGTGCCTGGGGGACAGGGGGCGCTTGGTATGGCTACACCTTC.

This chain uses TRBV10-3 with TRBJ2-1, with 8 bases fitting TRBD2. J was trimmed by 9 bases and V by 2 bases; bases with no gene match: 3. Looked up from germline, CDR1 is ENHRY and CDR2 is SYGVKD. This CDR3 comprises 13 residues. The CDR3 sequence is CAISEKTSGEQFF. DNA for the CDR3: TGTGCCATCAGTGAGAAAACTAGCGGTGAGCAGTTCTTC.

The chain uses TRBV6-1 and TRBJ2-2; D assignment may be TRBD1 or TRBD2 (5 bases each). Per germline, CDR1 MNHNS and CDR2 SASEGT. The CDR3 sequence is 14 residues long. The V gene lost 6 bases and the J gene lost 8 bases, with 16 bases spanning the gap. For the CDR3, the DNA is TGTGCCAGCAGCCAAGAGTGGGGGTGGGGGGAGCTGTTTTTT. Translating gives CASSQEWGWGELFF.